This TCR beta chain was identified in a study of radiotherapy plus CTLA-4 blockade in lung cancer. Study-wide results and caveats: Early clonal dynamics of blood T cells, together with interferon-beta, were reported as the best response predictor. Tumor-origin TCR clones grew in blood after radiotherapy plus ipilimumab.

The J segment lost 5 bases and the V segment lost 2 bases, leaving 2 bases of the junction unmatched. The CDR3 contains 15 residues. Germline V gene sequence: CDR1 SGDLS, CDR2 YYNGEE. Details on this clone: Its antigen is unidentified.

The protocol was immunoSEQ multiplex PCR, while the TCRdb copy is restricted to in-frame clones and leaves out a portion. This sample has about 51,000 clones, with 70% to 80% found just once. The TCR originated in a human donor with non-small cell lung cancer who had a complete response to radiotherapy plus ipilimumab. The sample in question was peripheral blood, obtained from a patient treated with radiotherapy plus ipilimumab. This chain joins TRBV9 and TRBJ2-3; TRBD2 agrees at 13 bases. CDR3 nucleotides: TGTGCCAGCAGCGTGGGACTAGCGGGAATAGATACGCAGTATTTT. Translating it yields CASSVGLAGIDTQYF.